The clone carrying this T cell receptor beta chain showed up just once. The sample belongs to a study of control samples from healthy donors and cancer patients. The CDR3 is made up of 14 amino acids. In germline, CDR1 is MDHEN, CDR2 SYDVKM. Trimming removed 3 bases at V and 3 bases at J, with 9 bases between. Using immunoSEQ multiplex PCR, the repertoire was profiled, and TCRdb retains in-frame clones only, with some absent. This table holds just over 150,000 clones, 70% to 90% found once. This clonotype was obtained from a man aged 25-40 years in good health. The sequencing sample was made of blood. The chain employs TRBV28 and TRBJ1-5; D not resolved. The CDR3 DNA sequence: TGTGCCAGCAGTTTCGGCAGGATCAATCAGCCCCAGCATTTT. Amino acid sequence: CASSFGRINQPQHF.